The 10 T cell receptor beta chains listed next were all sequenced from one sample in a study of cytomegalovirus exposure and HLA in healthy donors. The PCR contained 60 Vbeta and 13 Jbeta primers. TCRdb keeps only in-frame clones here, not all; method: immunoSEQ multiplex PCR. The ten top clones account for approximately 1.6%, within a sample of 150,000 or so clones. Material: PBMCs. The receptors stem from a woman between 35 and 50 years old in good health and CMV-seropositive.

Comment on this clone: The DNA is left out, because the CDR3 cannot be placed on it with certainty; the CDR3 is given as TCRdb lists it. CDR3 sequence: CAATSEANYGCTF. This chain joins TRBV29-1 and TRBJ1-2. CDR1 and CDR2 from the germline V gene are SQVTM and ANQGSEA. 13 amino acids form the CDR3, both terminal residues included.

The V and J genes are TRBV11-3 and TRBJ2-3; D is undetermined. V lost 2 bases to trimming and J lost 0 bases, with 6 bases between them. The CDR3 extends over 14 amino acids. Per the germline V gene, CDR1 is SGHNT and CDR2 is YENEEA. The CDR3 spells CASSLRTSTDTQYF. The CDR3 DNA sequence: TGTGCCAGCAGCTTAAGAACTAGCACAGATACGCAGTATTTT.

The chain links TRBV19 to TRBJ2-1; the match to TRBD1 covers 9 bases. The CDR3 is made up of 17 amino acids. Trimming took 5 bases from V and 3 from J; bases not matched to a gene: 11. Per the germline V gene, CDR1 is LNHDA and CDR2 is SQIVND (reference sequence). The CDR3 DNA reads TGTGCCAGTAGTCCCCGGGCCACAGGGGGCGGCTACAATGAGCAGTTCTTC. Protein product: CASSPRATGGGYNEQFF.

V gene TRBV29-1 combines with J gene TRBJ1-4, with 8 bases matching TRBD1. The CDR3 is 14 amino acids. The J segment lost 5 bases and the V segment lost 7 bases, leaving 9 bases of the junction unmatched. Germline CDR1 SQVTM, CDR2 ANQGSEA. The CDR3 protein is CSAIDRGENEKLFF. The CDR3 region has the DNA TGCAGCGCGATCGACAGGGGCGAAAATGAAAAACTGTTTTTT.

The rearrangement links TRBV29-1 to TRBJ2-7, with D uncertain. V was shortened by 4 bases and J by 2 bases, with 6 bases between the two germline ends. The germline CDR1 and CDR2 sequences are SQVTM and ANQGSEA. The CDR3 is 11 residues long. CDR3 sequence reads: CSVGRTYEQYF. CDR3 sequence (DNA): TGCAGCGTTGGCAGAACCTACGAGCAGTACTTC.

The CDR3 spells CASRPAGGTNYGYTF. The CDR3 nucleotides are TGCGCCAGCAGGCCCGCAGGGGGCACTAACTATGGCTACACCTTC. J is TRBJ1-2 and V is TRBV23-1; 8 bases map to TRBD1. TRBV23-1 is designated an ORF whose function remains uncertain. CDR3 length equals 15 residues. V shed 6 bases and J 0 bases; nucleotides not matched to a gene: 6.

The chain employs TRBV7-3 and TRBJ2-7, with 9 bases fitting TRBD1. The J segment lost 3 bases and the V segment lost 5 bases, leaving 5 bases of the junction unmatched. The length of the CDR3 is 14 residues. Germline assignment: CDR1 SGHTA and CDR2 FQGTGA. CDR3 residues: CASSPGTGLYEQYF. For the CDR3, the DNA is TGTGCCAGCAGCCCGGGGACAGGGCTCTACGAGCAGTACTTC.

This chain uses TRBV19 with TRBJ2-7; TRBD2 matches at 7 bases. CDR1 and CDR2 (germline): LNHDA, SQIVND (reference sequence). This CDR3 has 15 amino acids. J gave up 4 bases and V 4 bases, and 10 bases lay outside the gene matches. CDR3: CASSTAWRGGYEQYF. The CDR3, as DNA: TGTGCCAGTAGTACGGCATGGAGGGGAGGGTACGAGCAGTACTTC.

The chain couples TRBV19 to TRBJ2-2, with a possible D match to TRBD2 (7 bases). The V and J ends lost 3 bases and 7 bases respectively, with 15 bases between them. The CDR3 has 15 residues. Per germline, CDR1 LNHDA and CDR2 SQIVND (reference sequence). The CDR3 spells CASSIAGAPIGELFF. CDR3 DNA sequence: TGTGCCAGTAGTATTGCGGGGGCGCCCATCGGGGAGCTGTTTTTT.

The chain employs TRBV7-8 and TRBJ1-2, with 7 bases matching TRBD1. J was trimmed by 0 bases and V by 8 bases; bases with no gene match: 12. The CDR3 length is 16 residues. Germline CDR1 and CDR2: SGHVS and FQNEAQ. The CDR3 DNA sequence: TGTGCCAGCTCCATGTCCGGGACAGCTTCTAACTATGGCTACACCTTC. Encoded protein: CASSMSGTASNYGYTF.